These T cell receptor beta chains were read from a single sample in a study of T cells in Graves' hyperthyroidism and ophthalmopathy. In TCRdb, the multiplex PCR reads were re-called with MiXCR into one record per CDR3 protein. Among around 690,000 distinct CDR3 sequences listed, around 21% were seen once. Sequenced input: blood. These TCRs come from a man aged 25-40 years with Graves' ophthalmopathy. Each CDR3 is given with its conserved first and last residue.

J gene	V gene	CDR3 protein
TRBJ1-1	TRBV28	CASSLRREAFF
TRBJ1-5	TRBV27	CASSLAVGYQPQHF
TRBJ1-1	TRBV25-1	CASSGSQVSEAFF
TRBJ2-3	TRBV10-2	CASGELAGGTDTQYF
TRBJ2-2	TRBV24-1	CATSDFGGTTGELFF
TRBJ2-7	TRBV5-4	CASSLPGTAMIEQYF
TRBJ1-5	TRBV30	CAWSPSGTPQHF
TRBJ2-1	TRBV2	CAGRLAASSNEQFF
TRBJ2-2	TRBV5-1	CASSLTGDPMLFF
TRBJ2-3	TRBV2	CASSEELGRGDTQYF
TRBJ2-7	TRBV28	CASRTRQGSDEQYF
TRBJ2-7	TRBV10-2	CASGAARGHGGITYEQYF
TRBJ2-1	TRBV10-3	CAISESSGRAHEQFF
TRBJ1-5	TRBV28	CASNSPTGTGEDQPQHF
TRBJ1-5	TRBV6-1	CASSKLQGNQPQHF
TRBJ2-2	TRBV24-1	CATSDRTGFDTGELFF
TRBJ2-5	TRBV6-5	CASSFQGGWETQYF
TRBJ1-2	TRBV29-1	CSVDPDTDYGYTF
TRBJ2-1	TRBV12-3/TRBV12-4	CASSSTTRTEDYNEQFF
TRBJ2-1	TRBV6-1	CASSPDRAGTMIGNEQFF
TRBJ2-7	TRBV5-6	CASSLELVAGRDEQYF
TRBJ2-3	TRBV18	CASSPKRTGSTDTQYF
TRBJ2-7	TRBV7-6	CASSSSGSRVGEQYF
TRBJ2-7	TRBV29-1	CSVEWWDRSYEQYF
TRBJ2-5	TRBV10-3	CATADRQETQYF
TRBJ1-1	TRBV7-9	CASSLVVRHMNTEASF
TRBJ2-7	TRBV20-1	CSASSLGGSYEQYF
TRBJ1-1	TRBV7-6	CASRRDISTEAFF
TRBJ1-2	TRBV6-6	CASSYSGWTGLVYGYTF
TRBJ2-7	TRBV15	CATSWAGGLEQYF
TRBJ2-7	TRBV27	CASSYQRDYEQYF
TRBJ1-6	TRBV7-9	CASSSDVAYNSPLHF
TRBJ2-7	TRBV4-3	CASSQDGTSGRYEQYF
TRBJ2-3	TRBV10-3	CAISESTSGTDTQYF
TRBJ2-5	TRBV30	CAGTNTSGETQYF